The table lists the clone carrying this T cell receptor (beta chain) with many counts. Its specificity is not known. For the second PCR, which ran for roughly 6 to 12 cycles, a sample-barcoded 5' primer and a J-beta primer mix were used. MiXCR was run by TCRdb on the 5' RACE reads, yielding one entry per CDR3 protein. The sample has some 900,000 distinct CDR3 sequences, roughly 26% seen once; the top ten hold approximately 15%. The data are from a study of blood T cells in healthy people across ages. Notes on the study in general: Per million T cells, TCR beta diversity dropped about linearly as age rose.

The TCR sequence derives from a woman over 75 in good health. The sample consisted of blood.

CDR3 in DNA: TGTGCCATCAGTGAGTCCCAGTCTGGCTACACCTTC. Protein: CAISESQSGYTF. V is TRBV10-3 and J is TRBJ1-2; D remains unclear. Trimming cost V 0 bases and J 7 bases, with 6 bases left between them. This CDR3 contains 12 residues. Germline CDR1 ENHRY, CDR2 SYGVKD.